These 25 T cell receptor beta chains came from one sample sequenced in a study of type 1 regulatory T cells. General study findings and limits: Tr1 cells had a more restricted TCR repertoire than non-Tr1 cells.

Each CDR3 protein gets one entry after TCRdb re-called the reads with MiXCR. The sample has tens of thousands of distinct CDR3 sequences, more than 20% seen once. No antigen is known for these receptors. Specimen: cultured type 1 regulatory T (Tr1) cells, either the whole culture or a sorted fraction (not recorded which). Source of these receptors: a human donor in good health.

This chain links TRBV20-1 with TRBJ1-1; D is unresolved. Germline CDR1 is DFQATT and CDR2 is SNEGSKA (reference sequence). The CDR3 totals 14 residues. Trimming took off 5 bases at V and 5 bases at J, with 18 bases between the two ends. CDR3 bases: TGCAGTGCTGTAAAGGGAGGGTTGGAAACTGAAGCTTTCTTT. Protein sequence: CSAVKGGLETEAFF.

The J gene is TRBJ2-7, the V gene TRBV5-1; tentatively, D is TRBD2 (7 bases). The CDR3 length is 15 residues. CDR1 SGHRS and CDR2 YFSETQ come from the germline V gene. Between the trimmed V and J ends, which lost 3 bases and 2 bases, there was a span of 15 bases. The chain's CDR3 is CASSSLQGGTYEQYF. The CDR3, as DNA: TGCGCCAGCAGCTCTTTACAGGGAGGGACCTACGAGCAGTACTTC.

There are many counts of this clonotype. The V call is TRBV28, the J call TRBJ2-3; 10 positions agree with TRBD2. The germline V gene encodes CDR1 MDHEN and CDR2 SYDVKM. The CDR3 is made up of 16 amino acids. V gave up 5 bases and J gave up 0 bases; unmatched junction bases: 5. CDR3 in amino acids: CASSVASGSSTDTQYF. DNA of the CDR3: TGTGCCAGCAGTGTTGCTAGCGGGAGTAGCACAGATACGCAGTATTTT. The entire variable domain, with the rest obtained from reference TRBV28 and TRBJ2-3, is as follows: DVKVTQSSRYLVKRTGEKVFLECVQDMDHENMFWYRQDPGLGLRLIYFSYDVKMKEKGDIPEGYSVSREKKERFSLILESASTNQTSMYLCASSVASGSSTDTQYFGPGTRLTVL.

CDR3: CASSQDPGLSSGANVLTF. CDR3 sequence (DNA): TGCGCCAGCAGCCAAGATCCGGGACTAAGCTCTGGGGCCAACGTCCTGACTTTC. The chain links TRBV4-1 to TRBJ2-6, with 7 bases matching TRBD2. Looked up from germline, CDR1 is MGHRA and CDR2 is YSYEKL. The CDR3 extends over 18 amino acids. The ends lost 0 bases at V and 0 bases at J; junction bases unmatched: 5.

This clonotype was picked up a small number of times. The chain uses TRBV3-1 and TRBJ2-2, with D unresolved. Between the trimmed V and J ends, which lost 2 bases and 8 bases, there was a span of 9 bases. This CDR3 region has 13 residues. The germline V gene has CDR1 LGHDT and CDR2 YNNKEL (reference sequence). The CDR3 protein is CASSQSRVGELFF. The CDR3 DNA is TGTGCCAGCAGCCAATCCCGGGTTGGGGAGCTGTTTTTT.

This clonotype turned up a few times. The chain couples TRBV15 to TRBJ2-5, with D hard to call. V was trimmed by 5 bases and J by 4 bases, leaving 5 bases between them. Germline loops: CDR1 LNHNV, CDR2 YYDKDF (reference sequence). CDR3 length: 11 amino acids. CDR3 in DNA: TGTGCCACCAGCCTAAGAGAGACCCAGTACTTC. Translated: CATSLRETQYF.

This clonotype showed up many times. The chain combines TRBV20-1 with TRBJ2-7; the match to TRBD2 covers 15 bases. J lost 6 bases, V lost 5 bases, and 5 bases had no gene match. The V gene's germline CDR1 is DFQATT and CDR2 SNEGSKA (reference sequence). This CDR3 has 14 residues. CDR3 region: CSASPGLAGGEQYF. The CDR3, as DNA: TGCAGTGCTTCTCCGGGACTAGCGGGAGGCGAGCAGTACTTC.

The chain couples TRBV7-9 to TRBJ1-5; 10 bases are shared with TRBD1. The CDR3 is 15 amino acids. CDR1 and CDR2 (germline): SEHNR, FQNEAQ (reference sequence). V was pared by 5 bases and J by 5 bases, with 6 bases of the junction left unmatched. The CDR3: CASSRSGTGDQPQHF. The CDR3, as DNA: TGTGCCAGCAGCCGATCCGGGACAGGGGATCAGCCCCAGCATTTT.

This clonotype was detected ten times or more. The chain carries TRBV20-1 and TRBJ2-1, with 13 positions matching TRBD2. The V gene's germline CDR1 is DFQATT and CDR2 SNEGSKA (reference sequence). Trimming took 6 bases from V and 10 from J; bases not matched to a gene: 12. This CDR3 is 15 amino acids long. Here the CDR3 DNA reads TGCAGTGCCCCTATGACTAGCGGGAGGCCGAGGGAGCAGTTCTTC. Its translation is CSAPMTSGRPREQFF.

This clonotype has only a few counts. The chain carries TRBV18 and TRBJ2-1; D not certain. CDR3 size: 14 residues. Germline CDR1 and CDR2: KGHSH and LQKENI. Trimming took 3 bases from V and 0 from J, leaving 6 bases between them. The CDR3 protein is CASSPGNSYNEQFF. The CDR3 DNA reads as TGTGCCAGCTCACCCGGAAACTCCTACAATGAGCAGTTCTTC.

This clonotype was counted between two and nine times. The chain recombines TRBV12-3 or TRBV12-4 with TRBJ1-4; no clear D gene. The CDR3 is 14 amino acids. With 1 base removed from V and 5 bases from J, the gap between germline ends came to 8 bases. The CDR3 reads CASSLGGKNEKLFF. In nucleotides, the CDR3 is TGTGCCAGCAGTTTAGGAGGGAAGAATGAAAAACTGTTTTTT.

The chain carries TRBV7-2 and TRBJ1-2, with 7 bases aligning to TRBD1. The CDR3 sequence is 13 residues long. CDR1 is SGHTA, CDR2 FQGNSA, per germline. The V and J ends lost 0 bases and 8 bases, in that order; junction bases with no gene match: 3. This chain's CDR3 is CASSLAGGKGYTF. DNA for the CDR3: TGTGCCAGCAGCTTAGCAGGGGGCAAGGGCTACACCTTC.

This clonotype turned up a few times. The chain has TRBV7-9 and TRBJ2-5, with a tentative D call TRBD2 (5 bases). The CDR3 totals 14 residues. V was trimmed by 5 bases and J by 2 bases, leaving 12 bases between them. Germline V gene lookup returns CDR1 SEHNR and CDR2 FQNEAQ (reference sequence). The CDR3 bases are TGTGCCAGCAGCCAGGACTTCTTACAAGAGACCCAGTACTTC. Translating gives CASSQDFLQETQYF.

This clonotype was observed at least ten times. The chain recombines TRBV4-3 with TRBJ2-3; 10 positions match TRBD2. The CDR3 spans 15 residues. Germline values: CDR1 LGHNA, CDR2 YSLEER. V lost 4 bases, J lost 3 bases, and 4 bases stayed unmatched. CDR3 nucleotide sequence: TGCGCCAGCAGCCCCGGACTAGCGGAGACAGATACGCAGTATTTT. Amino acids: CASSPGLAETDTQYF.

This clonotype was seen a few times. This chain connects TRBV29-1 to TRBJ2-1, with 10 bases lining up with TRBD2. The V gene's germline CDR1 is SQVTM and CDR2 ANQGSEA. This CDR3 has 14 amino acids. The junction had 8 bases not matched to a gene; V was cut back by 8 bases and J by 4 bases. The CDR3, as DNA: TGCAGCAGCAGGGGACTAGCGCCTTACAATGAGCAGTTCTTC. As protein: CSSRGLAPYNEQFF.

This clonotype has a count of ten or more. This chain connects TRBV5-1 to TRBJ2-5; 7 bases fit TRBD1. Looked up from germline, CDR1 is SGHRS and CDR2 is YFSETQ. J gave up 5 bases and V 0 bases, and 4 bases lay outside the gene matches. There are 14 residues in the CDR3. The CDR3 sequence is CASSLDRGEETQYF. DNA of the CDR3: TGCGCCAGCAGCTTGGACAGGGGAGAGGAGACCCAGTACTTC.

This clonotype has a handful of counts. The V and J genes are TRBV7-3 and TRBJ2-5, with 11 bases lining up with TRBD1. V was clipped by 2 bases and J by 5 bases; unmatched bases: 7. The CDR3 is made up of 16 amino acids. Germline V gene lookup returns CDR1 SGHTA and CDR2 FQGTGA. CDR3 protein: CASSLVPDRGRETQYF. DNA of the CDR3: TGTGCCAGCAGCTTAGTACCGGACAGGGGGCGTGAGACCCAGTACTTC. Full variable domain (missing parts from reference TRBV7-3 and TRBJ2-5): GAGVSQTPSNKVTEKGKYVELRCDPISGHTALYWYRQSLGQGPEFLIYFQGTGAADDSGLPNDRFFAVRPEGSVSTLKIQRTERGDSAVYLCASSLVPDRGRETQYFGPGTRLLVL.

This clonotype was detected only a few times. CDR3 region: CASSPPGLNEQYF. DNA for the CDR3: TGTGCCAGCAGTCCCCCAGGGCTCAACGAGCAGTACTTC. The chain combines TRBV12-3 or TRBV12-4 with TRBJ2-7; D is perhaps TRBD1 (5 bases). This CDR3 spans 13 amino acids. V dropped 5 bases and J dropped 5 bases, with 13 bases sitting between them.

This clonotype turned up a few times. J is TRBJ2-2 and V is TRBV5-1; a weak D match, TRBD2 (5 bases). Between the trimmed V and J ends, which lost 0 bases and 5 bases, there was a span of 14 bases. Germline lookup yields CDR1 SGHRS and CDR2 YFSETQ. This CDR3 is 16 amino acids long. The DNA for the CDR3 is TGCGCCAGCAGCTTGGCCTCGTTTAGCGTGACCGGGGAGCTGTTTTTT. Translation gives CASSLASFSVTGELFF.

The chain joins TRBV5-1 to TRBJ2-7; 14 bases fit TRBD2. CDR1 SGHRS and CDR2 YFSETQ come from the germline V gene. The CDR3 loop spans 15 amino acids. V lost 4 bases and J lost 3; bases outside the gene matches: 3. DNA of the CDR3: TGCGCCAGCAGCGGAGGGACTAGCGGGAGCTACGAGCAGTACTTC. Its translation is CASSGGTSGSYEQYF.

The chain combines TRBV6-5 with TRBJ2-2, with TRBD2 identical over 14 bases. V was pared by 5 bases and J by 6 bases, with 11 bases of the junction left unmatched. CDR1 and CDR2 from the germline V gene are MNHEY and SVGAGI. The CDR3 sequence is 18 residues long. The CDR3 nucleotides read TGTGCCAGCAGTCCAAATCCGGGACTAGCGGGAGCGGCCGGGGAGCTGTTTTTT. Translated, it gives CASSPNPGLAGAAGELFF.

This clonotype was seen a handful of times. This chain uses TRBV19 with TRBJ1-5, with D unresolved. The length of the CDR3 is 13 residues. The germline V gene encodes CDR1 LNHDA and CDR2 SQIVND (reference sequence). The germline V and J ends were trimmed by 7 bases and 2 bases, with 9 bases remaining between them. CDR3 in DNA: TGTGCCAGTACCCGATGGGGCAATCAGCCCCAGCATTTT. Translated, it gives CASTRWGNQPQHF.

This chain joins TRBV9 and TRBJ1-3; D might be TRBD1 (6 bases). Trimming shortened V by 3 bases and J by 8 bases, and 24 bases separated the two germline ends. CDR3 size: 17 residues. Germline V gene sequence: CDR1 SGDLS, CDR2 YYNGEE. CDR3 region: CASSARPGHVLGDTIYF. For the CDR3, the DNA is TGTGCCAGCAGCGCAAGACCGGGACACGTCCTGGGGGACACCATATATTTT.

The gene calls are TRBV5-1 and TRBJ1-1, with D possibly matching TRBD1 (6 bases). Germline CDR1 SGHRS, CDR2 YFSETQ. This CDR3 has 15 residues. Trimming shortened V by 4 bases and J by 4 bases, and 17 bases separated the two germline ends. The CDR3 nucleotides read TGCGCCAGCAGCCCAGGGGTTGGGGCAACCACTGAAGCTTTCTTT. This gives the protein CASSPGVGATTEAFF.

In this sample, this clonotype turned up a few times. The gene calls are TRBV20-1 and TRBJ1-6; D not certain. CDR1 and CDR2 (germline): DFQATT, SNEGSKA (reference sequence). The CDR3 is 15 residues long. Trimming shortened V by 0 bases and J by 6 bases, and 12 bases separated the two germline ends. The CDR3 DNA sequence: TGCAGTGCTAGAGATCTTCGCAGGCTTAATTCACCCCTCCACTTT. This sequence encodes CSARDLRRLNSPLHF.